A single T cell receptor beta chain is shown here with its context. Its antigen is unknown. The trim removed 6 bases at V and 5 bases at J, leaving 5 bases unmatched. This CDR3 comprises 14 residues. Germline V gene lookup returns CDR1 SNHLY and CDR2 FYNNEI. The sample originates from a study of cytomegalovirus exposure and HLA in healthy donors. The study, taken as a whole, reports: When a later analysis was performed, an Asian-associated ancestry cluster reportedly had fewer N-insertions than the roughly 670-donor mean.

The primer mix had 60 Vbeta and 13 Jbeta primers. Produced via immunoSEQ multiplex PCR; TCRdb's table is partial and in-frame only. The table lists approximately 100,000 clones, 55% to 75% of them singletons. This receptor was identified in a man aged 55 to 69 in good health and CMV-seronegative. Source material: PBMCs. The chain combines TRBV2 with TRBJ1-4; 8 bases fit TRBD1. CDR3 residues: CASRGDRFNEKLFF. DNA of the CDR3: TGTGCCAGCAGGGGGGACAGGTTCAATGAAAAACTGTTTTTT.